This TCR beta chain was captured in a study of shared T cell receptors in the human thymus. Here immunoSEQ multiplex PCR was the method, and the copy in TCRdb shows in-frame clones only, minus some. The table includes about 380,000 clones, 95% detected once. Between the trimmed V and J ends, which lost 0 bases and 2 bases, there was a span of 9 bases. The V gene's germline CDR1 is LGHNA and CDR2 YSLEER. The CDR3 runs 15 residues. The sequence was obtained from a human donor. V and J are TRBV4-3 and TRBJ2-3, with no clear D. Sequenced material: thymocytes. The CDR3 reads CASSQDRLPTDTQYF. The CDR3 nucleotides are TGCGCCAGCAGCCAAGATCGGCTGCCCACAGATACGCAGTATTTT.